Listed below are T cell receptor beta chains from one sample, sequenced in a study of shared clonotypes between healthy human individuals. Produced via immunoSEQ multiplex PCR; TCRdb's table is partial and in-frame only. The table shows about 800,000 clones, with approximately 96% occurring only once. The source material was naive CD8+ T cells sorted from blood. These receptors all stem from a man aged 30 to 39 in good health. The CDR3 runs from the conserved cysteine through the conserved F or W. The D gene is left open where the match is weak. Some rows have no size entry. The others give once, few or many, or a class for an expanded clone.

v_gene,j_gene,d_gene,abundance,CDR3nt,CDR3aa
TRBV29-1,TRBJ2-5,TRBD1,.,TGCAGCGTTCTGACAGGGGTAGAGACCCAGTACTTC,CSVLTGVETQYF
TRBV7-9,TRBJ2-5,TRBD2,.,TGTGCCAGCACCGGGACTAGCGAAGAGACCCAGTACTTC,CASTGTSEETQYF
TRBV4-1,TRBJ2-7,.,.,TGCGCCAGCAGTCTTAGCGGTGCCTTCAACGAGCAGTACTTC,CASSLSGAFNEQYF
TRBV25-1,TRBJ1-2,.,.,TGTGCCAGCAGTTATCGGTCAGCCAGCTATGGCTACACCTTC,CASSYRSASYGYTF
TRBV9,TRBJ2-5,.,.,TGTGCCAGCAGCGTTCAGGGCGGGAAAGAGACCCAGTACTTC,CASSVQGGKETQYF
TRBV5-8,TRBJ2-3,TRBD2,.,TGTGCCAGCAGCCCTCCCATAGCGGGCCAACAACTGGCAGATACGCAGTATTTT,CASSPPIAGQQLADTQYF
TRBV6-5,TRBJ1-2,.,.,TGTGCCAGCAGTGTTCAAGGGTTTGGCTACACCTTC,CASSVQGFGYTF
TRBV7-9,TRBJ2-3,.,.,TGTGCCACCGCGTGGGTTTCCACAGATACGCAGTATTTT,CATAWVSTDTQYF
TRBV7-6,TRBJ2-7,TRBD1,.,TGTGCCAGCAGCTTGGACAGGATGGACGAGCAGTACTTC,CASSLDRMDEQYF
TRBV2,TRBJ2-7,TRBD2,.,TGTGCCAGCAGAAGCGGGAGCTACGAGCAGTACTTC,CASRSGSYEQYF
TRBV7-9,TRBJ2-1,TRBD2,.,TGTGCCAGCAGCTTAGGACTAGCGAGCTCCTACAATGAGCAGTTCTTC,CASSLGLASSYNEQFF
TRBV6-1,TRBJ1-4,.,.,TGTGCCAGCAGTGAATCTCCGCAACTGTTTTTT,CASSESPQLFF
TRBV29-1,TRBJ2-2,TRBD2,.,TGCAACGTTGAGGGTGGGACCCGGGAGGACACCGGGGAGCTGTTTTTT,CNVEGGTREDTGELFF
TRBV4-1,TRBJ1-3,.,.,TGCGCCAGCAGCCAAGGACGGATGGGAGGAAACACCATATATTTT,CASSQGRMGGNTIYF
TRBV29-1,TRBJ1-1,.,.,TGCAGCGCGACAAGGAACACTGAAGCTTTCTTT,CSATRNTEAFF
TRBV7-9,TRBJ2-7,TRBD1,.,TGTGCCAGCAGCATAGGTCCGGGACAGACCGCCTACGAGCAGTACTTC,CASSIGPGQTAYEQYF
TRBV30,TRBJ2-5,TRBD2,.,TGTGCCTGGGCCATTGCGGGAGGAGGAGAGACCCAGTACTTC,CAWAIAGGGETQYF
TRBV27,TRBJ1-1,.,.,TGTGCCAGCAGTTTATCGTCAGGGGCTAAAGCTTTCTTT,CASSLSSGAKAFF
TRBV2,TRBJ2-2,.,once,TGTGCCAGCAGTGTTCCGGAGGCGAACACCGGGGAGCTGTTTTTT,CASSVPEANTGELFF
TRBV5-1,TRBJ2-7,TRBD1,.,TGCGCCAGCAGCTTTAAGGGGGCTTACGAGCAGTACTTC,CASSFKGAYEQYF
TRBV25-1,TRBJ1-4,.,.,TGTGCCAGCAGTGGGCATCGGCCCAATGAAAAACTGTTTTTT,CASSGHRPNEKLFF
TRBV25-1,TRBJ2-6,TRBD2,.,TGTGCCAGCATAGGGCTAGCGGGAGGAGAGGGGGCCAACGTCCTGACTTTC,CASIGLAGGEGANVLTF
TRBV11-1,TRBJ2-7,TRBD1,.,TGTGCCAGCAGCCAAAAACGACCCGGGACAGTCCTCTACGAGCAGTACTTC,CASSQKRPGTVLYEQYF
TRBV29-1,TRBJ2-1,TRBD2,.,TGCAGCGTTGAGGGAACTAGCGGGAGGGGGTACAATGAGCAGTTCTTC,CSVEGTSGRGYNEQFF
TRBV5-1,TRBJ2-3,TRBD1,once,TGCGCCAGCAGCCCCGGGACAGGGGCAGATACGCAGTATTTT,CASSPGTGADTQYF
TRBV20-1,TRBJ2-1,.,once,TGCAGTGCTAGAGAAGTATATGAGCAGTTCTTC,CSAREVYEQFF